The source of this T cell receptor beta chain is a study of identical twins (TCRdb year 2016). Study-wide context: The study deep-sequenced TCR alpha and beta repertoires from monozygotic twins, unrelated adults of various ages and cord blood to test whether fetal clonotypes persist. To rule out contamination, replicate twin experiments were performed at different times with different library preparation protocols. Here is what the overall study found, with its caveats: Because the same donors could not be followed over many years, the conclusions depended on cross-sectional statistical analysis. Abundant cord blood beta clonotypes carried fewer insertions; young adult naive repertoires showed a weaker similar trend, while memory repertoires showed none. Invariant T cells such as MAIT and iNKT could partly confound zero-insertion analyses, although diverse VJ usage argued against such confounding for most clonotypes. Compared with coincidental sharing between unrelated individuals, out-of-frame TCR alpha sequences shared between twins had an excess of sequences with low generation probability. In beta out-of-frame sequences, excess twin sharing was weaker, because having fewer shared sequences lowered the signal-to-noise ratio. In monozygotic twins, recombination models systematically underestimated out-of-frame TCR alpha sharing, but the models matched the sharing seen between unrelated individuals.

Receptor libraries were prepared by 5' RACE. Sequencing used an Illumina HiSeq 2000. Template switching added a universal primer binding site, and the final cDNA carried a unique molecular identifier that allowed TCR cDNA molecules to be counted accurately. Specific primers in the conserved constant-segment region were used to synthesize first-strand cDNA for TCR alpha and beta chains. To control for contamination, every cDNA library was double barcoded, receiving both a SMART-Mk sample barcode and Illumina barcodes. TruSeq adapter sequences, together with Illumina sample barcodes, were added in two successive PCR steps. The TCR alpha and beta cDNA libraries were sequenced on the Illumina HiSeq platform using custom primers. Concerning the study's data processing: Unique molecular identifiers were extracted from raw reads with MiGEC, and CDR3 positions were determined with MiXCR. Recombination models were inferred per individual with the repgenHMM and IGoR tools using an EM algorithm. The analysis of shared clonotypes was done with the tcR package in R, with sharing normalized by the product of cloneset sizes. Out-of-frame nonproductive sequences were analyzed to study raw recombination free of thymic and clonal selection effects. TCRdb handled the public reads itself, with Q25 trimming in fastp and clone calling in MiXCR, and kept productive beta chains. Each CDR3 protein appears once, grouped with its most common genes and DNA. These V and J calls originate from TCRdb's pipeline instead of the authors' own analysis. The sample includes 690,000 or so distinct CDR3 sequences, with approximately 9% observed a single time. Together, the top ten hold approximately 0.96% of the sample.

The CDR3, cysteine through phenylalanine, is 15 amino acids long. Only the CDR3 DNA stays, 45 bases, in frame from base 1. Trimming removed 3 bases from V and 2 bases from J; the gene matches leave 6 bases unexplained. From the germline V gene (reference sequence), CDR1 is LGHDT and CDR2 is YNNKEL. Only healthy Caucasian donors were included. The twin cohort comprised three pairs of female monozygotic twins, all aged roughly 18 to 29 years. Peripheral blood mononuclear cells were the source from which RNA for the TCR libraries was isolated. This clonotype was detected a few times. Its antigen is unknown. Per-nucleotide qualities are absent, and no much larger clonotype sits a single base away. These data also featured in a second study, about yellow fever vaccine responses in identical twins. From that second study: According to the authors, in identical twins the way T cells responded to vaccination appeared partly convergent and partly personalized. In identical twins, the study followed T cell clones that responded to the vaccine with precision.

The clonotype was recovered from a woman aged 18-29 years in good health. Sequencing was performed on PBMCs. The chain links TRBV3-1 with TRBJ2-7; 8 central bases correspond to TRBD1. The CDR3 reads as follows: CASSHGTGSPYEQYF. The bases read TGTGCCAGCAGCCACGGGACAGGCTCCCCCTACGAGCAGTACTTC.